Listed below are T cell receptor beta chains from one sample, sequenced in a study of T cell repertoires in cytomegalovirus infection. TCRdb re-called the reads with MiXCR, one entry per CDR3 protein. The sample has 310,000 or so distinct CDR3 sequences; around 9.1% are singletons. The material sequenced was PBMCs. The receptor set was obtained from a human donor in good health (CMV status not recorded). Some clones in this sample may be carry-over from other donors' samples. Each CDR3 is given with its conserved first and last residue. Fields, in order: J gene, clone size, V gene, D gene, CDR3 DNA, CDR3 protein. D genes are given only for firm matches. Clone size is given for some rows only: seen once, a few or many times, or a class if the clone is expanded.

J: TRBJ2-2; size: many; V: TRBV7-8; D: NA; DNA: TGTGCCAGCAGCCGAACAGGGTCCGGCGGGGAGCTGTTTTTT; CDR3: CASSRTGSGGELFF
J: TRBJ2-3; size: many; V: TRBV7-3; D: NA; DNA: TGTGCCAGCAGCTTAAGCCACTCTAGCACAGATACGCAGTATTTT; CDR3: CASSLSHSSTDTQYF
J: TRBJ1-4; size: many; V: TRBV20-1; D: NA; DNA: TGCAGTGCGGACGGCAGTGCAACTAATGAAAAACTGTTTTTT; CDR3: CSADGSATNEKLFF
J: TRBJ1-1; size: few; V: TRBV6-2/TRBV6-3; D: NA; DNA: TGTGCCAGCAGTTATGGATGGAACACTGAAGCTTTCTTT; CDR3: CASSYGWNTEAFF
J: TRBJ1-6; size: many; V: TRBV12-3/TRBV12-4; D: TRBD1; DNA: TGTGCCAGCAGTTTAGGCAGGGGGAATTCACCCCTCCACTTT; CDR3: CASSLGRGNSPLHF
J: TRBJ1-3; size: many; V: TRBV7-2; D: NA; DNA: TGTGCCAGCAGCTTAAGGGGGGCTTTGACCGGAAACACCATATATTTT; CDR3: CASSLRGALTGNTIYF
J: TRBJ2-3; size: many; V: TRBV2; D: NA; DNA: TGTGCCAGCAGTGAAAGGGACAGCACAGATACGCAGTATTTT; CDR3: CASSERDSTDTQYF
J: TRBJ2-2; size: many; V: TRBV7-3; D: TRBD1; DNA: TGTGCCAGCAGCCTCCGGGACAGGGGTTATACCGGGGAGCTGTTTTTT; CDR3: CASSLRDRGYTGELFF
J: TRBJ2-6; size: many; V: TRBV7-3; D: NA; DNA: TGTGCCAGCAGCTTAACATTCAGCTCTGGGGCCAACGTCCTGACTTTC; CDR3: CASSLTFSSGANVLTF
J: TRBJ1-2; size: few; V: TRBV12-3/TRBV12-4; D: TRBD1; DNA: TGTGCCAGCAGTCAGACAGGGGCCCCATGGTATGGCTACACCTTC; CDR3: CASSQTGAPWYGYTF
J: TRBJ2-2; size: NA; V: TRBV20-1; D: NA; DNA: TGCAGTGGCCGGGACCCGAACACCGGGGTGCTGTTTTTT; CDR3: CSGRDPNTGVLFF
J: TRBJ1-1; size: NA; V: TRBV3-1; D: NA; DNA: TGTGCCAGCAGCCAACCGCCTTTGGGGATCACTGAAGCTTTCTTT; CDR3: CASSQPPLGITEAFF
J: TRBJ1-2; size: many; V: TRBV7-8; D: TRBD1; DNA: TGTGCCAGCAGCTCCCGGGACAGGACTAACTATGGCTACACCTTC; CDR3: CASSSRDRTNYGYTF
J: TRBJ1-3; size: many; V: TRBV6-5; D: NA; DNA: TGTGCCAGCAGTTACGGAAAAAACAGGGAAAACACCATATATTTT; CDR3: CASSYGKNRENTIYF
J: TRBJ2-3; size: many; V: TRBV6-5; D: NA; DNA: TGTGCCAGCAGTTACCGCGGGCTAGCGTTCACAGATACGCAGTATTTT; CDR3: CASSYRGLAFTDTQYF
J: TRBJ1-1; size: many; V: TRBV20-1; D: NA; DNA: TGCAGTGTCGGGGCAGGGGAGACTGAAGCTTTCTTT; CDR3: CSVGAGETEAFF
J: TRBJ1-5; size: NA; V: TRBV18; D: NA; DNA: TGTGCCAGCTCCAAATCGGATCAGCCCCAGCATTTT; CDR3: CASSKSDQPQHF
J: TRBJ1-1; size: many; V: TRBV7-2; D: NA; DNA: TGTGCCAGCAGCTTAGGTCCAGGGCGAACTGAAGCTTTCTTT; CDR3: CASSLGPGRTEAFF
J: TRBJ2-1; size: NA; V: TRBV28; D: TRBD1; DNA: TGTGCCAGCAGTCTTAGGGGGCAGGCAGGGAATGAGCAGTTCTTC; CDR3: CASSLRGQAGNEQFF
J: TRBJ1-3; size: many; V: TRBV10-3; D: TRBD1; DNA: TGTGCCATCAGTGAATGGGACAGCCTCCGGGACTCGGGAAACACCATATATTTT; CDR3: CAISEWDSLRDSGNTIYF
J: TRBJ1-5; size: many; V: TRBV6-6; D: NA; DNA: TGTGCCAGCAGTTACTATCGGAGGGCCCAGCATTTT; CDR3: CASSYYRRAQHF
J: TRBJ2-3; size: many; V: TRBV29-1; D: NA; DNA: TGCAGCGTTGAAGCTCTAGCGAGAGATACGCAGTATTTT; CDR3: CSVEALARDTQYF
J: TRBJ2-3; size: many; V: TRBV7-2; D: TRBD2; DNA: TGTGCCAGCAGCCCGACTAGCGGAATGACACATACGCAGTATTTT; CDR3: CASSPTSGMTHTQYF
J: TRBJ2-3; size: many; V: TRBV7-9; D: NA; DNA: TGTGCCAGCAGCAGGGGGGACATTTGGACAGATACGCAGTATTTT; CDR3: CASSRGDIWTDTQYF
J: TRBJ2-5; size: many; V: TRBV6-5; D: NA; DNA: TGTGCCAGCAGTTACGACATGTACCAAGAGACCCAGTACTTC; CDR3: CASSYDMYQETQYF
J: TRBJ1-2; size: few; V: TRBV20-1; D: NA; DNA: TGCAGTGCTAGAGGCTGGACTAAAACGGAAACCTTC; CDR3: CSARGWTKTETF
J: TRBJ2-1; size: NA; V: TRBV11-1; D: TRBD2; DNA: TGTGCCAGCAGCCCGCGTAGCGGGGTGCTTTACAATGAGCAGTTCTTC; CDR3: CASSPRSGVLYNEQFF
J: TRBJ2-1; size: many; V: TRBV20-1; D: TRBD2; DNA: TGCAGTGCCCCTAGCGGGGCATCCTACAATGAGCAGTTCTTC; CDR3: CSAPSGASYNEQFF
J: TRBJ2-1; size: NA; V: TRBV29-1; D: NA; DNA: TGCAGCGGCCGAGGGGACCTCCTCTCCTACAATGAGCAGTTCTTC; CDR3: CSGRGDLLSYNEQFF
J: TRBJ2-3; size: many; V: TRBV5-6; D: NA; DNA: TGTGCCAGCACCGTCTTGGGGCTGGGAACAGATACGCAGTATTTT; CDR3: CASTVLGLGTDTQYF
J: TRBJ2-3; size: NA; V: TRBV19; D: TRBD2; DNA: TGTGCCAGTAGTATGAGCGGGGGCCCACCGGATACGCAGTATTTT; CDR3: CASSMSGGPPDTQYF
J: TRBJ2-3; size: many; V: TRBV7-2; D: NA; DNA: TGTGCCAGCAGCTTAGAGGAGGAGGATACGCAGTATTTT; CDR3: CASSLEEEDTQYF
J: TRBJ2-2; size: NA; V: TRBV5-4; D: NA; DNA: TGTGCCAGCAGCTTGCAAGGACGGACCGGGGAGCTGTTTTTT; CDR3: CASSLQGRTGELFF
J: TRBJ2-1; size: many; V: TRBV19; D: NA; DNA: TGTGCCAGTAGTATGACGGCGGGCGGTGAGCAGTTCTTC; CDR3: CASSMTAGGEQFF
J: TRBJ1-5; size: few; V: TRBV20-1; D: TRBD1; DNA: TGCAGTGCTATCGCAGGGGGGGTCTATAGCAATCAGCCCCAGCATTTT; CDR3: CSAIAGGVYSNQPQHF
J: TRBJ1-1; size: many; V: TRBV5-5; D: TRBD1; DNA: TGTGCCAGCAGCTCATGGGACAGGAGGAACACTGAAGCTTTCTTT; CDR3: CASSSWDRRNTEAFF
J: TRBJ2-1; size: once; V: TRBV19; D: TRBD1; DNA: TGTGCCAGTAGTACGGACCCGGCCAGGGGGTCCTACAATGAGCAGTTCTTC; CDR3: CASSTDPARGSYNEQFF
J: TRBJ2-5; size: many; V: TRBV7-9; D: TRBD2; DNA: TGTGCCAGCAGCTTAAGGGCTAGCGGGTACCAAGAGACCCAGTACTTC; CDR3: CASSLRASGYQETQYF
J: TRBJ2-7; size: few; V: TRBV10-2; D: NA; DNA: TGCGCCACCAAGCCGAGGAGGGGTCGCAGCTCCTACGAGCAGTACTTC; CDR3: CATKPRRGRSSYEQYF
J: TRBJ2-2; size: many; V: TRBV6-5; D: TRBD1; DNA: TGTGCCAGCAGTTACGAGGGGGCGCGGGTTGCCGGGGAGCTGTTTTTT; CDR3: CASSYEGARVAGELFF
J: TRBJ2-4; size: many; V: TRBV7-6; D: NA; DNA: TGTGCCAGCAGCTTAGAATGGGGGGCAGGGAATGCCAAAAACATTCAGTACTTC; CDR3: CASSLEWGAGNAKNIQYF
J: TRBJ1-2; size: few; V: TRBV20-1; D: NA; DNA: TGCAGTGCTAAGCCAGGTCCGGAATATGGCTACACCTTC; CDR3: CSAKPGPEYGYTF
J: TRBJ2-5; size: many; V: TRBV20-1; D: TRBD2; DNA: TGCAGTGCCCGAGCGTATAGCGGGAGGTGGGAGACCCAGTACTTC; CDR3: CSARAYSGRWETQYF
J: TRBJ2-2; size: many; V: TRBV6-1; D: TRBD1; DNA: TGTGCCAGCACGGGACAGACCAACACCGGGGAGCTGTTTTTT; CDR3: CASTGQTNTGELFF
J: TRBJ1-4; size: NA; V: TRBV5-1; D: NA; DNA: TGCGCCAGCAGCTCTTCTTTACCGGGACAAAGCAGTGAAAAACTGTTTTTT; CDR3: CASSSSLPGQSSEKLFF
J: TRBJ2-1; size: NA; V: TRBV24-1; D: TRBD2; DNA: TGTGCCACCAGTGACACCGGACGGACTAGCGGGGGGAATGAGCAGTTCTTC; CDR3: CATSDTGRTSGGNEQFF
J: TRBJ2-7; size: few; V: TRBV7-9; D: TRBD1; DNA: TGTGCCAGCAGCCGGGGACAGGGAGAAGTCGACGAGCAGTACTTC; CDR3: CASSRGQGEVDEQYF
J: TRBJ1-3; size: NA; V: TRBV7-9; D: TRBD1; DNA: TGTGCCAGCAGCTTAATAGGACAGGAGAGCCCCGGAAACACCATATATTTT; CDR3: CASSLIGQESPGNTIYF
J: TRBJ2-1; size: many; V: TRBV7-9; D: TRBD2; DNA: TGTGCCAGCAGCCCCCGGACTAGCGGGGGGAAGCAGTTCTTC; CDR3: CASSPRTSGGKQFF
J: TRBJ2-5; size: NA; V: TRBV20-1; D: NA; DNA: TGCAGTGCCCGCCACCACAGGGAGGAGACCCAGTACTTC; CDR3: CSARHHREETQYF
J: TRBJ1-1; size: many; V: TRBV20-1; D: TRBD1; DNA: TGCAGTGCTAGAGATAGGAGGGGGCATACTGAAGCTTTCTTT; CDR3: CSARDRRGHTEAFF
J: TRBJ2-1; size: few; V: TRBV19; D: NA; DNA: TGTGCCAGTAGTATACAGGGAATTTACACACCTGAGCAGTTCTTC; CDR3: CASSIQGIYTPEQFF
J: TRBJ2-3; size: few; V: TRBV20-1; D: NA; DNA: TGCAGTGCTAACGGCTATACGCAGTATTTT; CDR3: CSANGYTQYF
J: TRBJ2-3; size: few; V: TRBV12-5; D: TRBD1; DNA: TGTGCTAGTGGTTTGGCGACAGGGCACTTTAGGGATACGCAGTATTTT; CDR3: CASGLATGHFRDTQYF
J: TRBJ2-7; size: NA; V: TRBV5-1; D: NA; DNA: TGCGCCAGCAGTAACTCCTACGAGCAGTACTTC; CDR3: CASSNSYEQYF
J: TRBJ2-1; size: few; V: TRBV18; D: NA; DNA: TGTGCCAGCTCACCACCTAGCGAGAATGAGCAGTTCTTC; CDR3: CASSPPSENEQFF